This is a list of T cell receptor beta chains from one sample in a study of control samples from healthy donors and cancer patients. Libraries were prepared by immunoSEQ multiplex PCR; TCRdb keeps only in-frame clonotypes and omits some of them. The sample lists 95,000 to 100,000 clones, around 80% seen once, with roughly 2% in the top ten. The sequenced material came from blood. All receptors derive from a man between 60 and 75 years old in good health. The CDR3 runs from the conserved cysteine through the conserved F or W. The order of the fields is J gene, clone size, V gene, D gene, CDR3 protein, CDR3 DNA. A D gene is named only where the DNA matches it firmly. The size of a clone is reported for some rows only, either as once, few or many, or as a class for expanded clones.

j_gene: TRBJ2-5
abundance: NA
v_gene: TRBV29-1
d_gene: NA
CDR3aa: CSVGIMFGLETQYF
CDR3nt: TGCAGCGTTGGAATAATGTTTGGGTTAGAGACCCAGTACTTC

j_gene: TRBJ1-5
abundance: NA
v_gene: TRBV4-1
d_gene: NA
CDR3aa: CASSLRESGSNQPQHF
CDR3nt: TGCGCCAGCAGCCTACGGGAGTCGGGCAGCAATCAGCCCCAGCATTTT

j_gene: TRBJ1-2
abundance: once
v_gene: TRBV19
d_gene: NA
CDR3aa: CATKDGRYGYTF
CDR3nt: TGTGCCACCAAAGACGGACGCTATGGCTACACCTTC

j_gene: TRBJ2-1
abundance: NA
v_gene: TRBV24-1
d_gene: TRBD1
CDR3aa: CATSQAGGMDEQFF
CDR3nt: TGTGCCACCAGTCAGGCAGGGGGCATGGATGAGCAGTTCTTC

j_gene: TRBJ2-6
abundance: NA
v_gene: TRBV6-5
d_gene: NA
CDR3aa: CASSYSQAGANVLTF
CDR3nt: TGTGCCAGCAGTTACTCACAAGCCGGGGCCAACGTCCTGACTTTC

j_gene: TRBJ2-7
abundance: once
v_gene: TRBV10-3
d_gene: TRBD2
CDR3aa: CAISDTSGVRSYEQYF
CDR3nt: TGTGCCATCAGTGATACTAGCGGGGTCCGCTCCTACGAGCAGTACTTC

j_gene: TRBJ2-1
abundance: NA
v_gene: TRBV10-3
d_gene: NA
CDR3aa: CAISGLTGRVGEQFF
CDR3nt: TGTGCCATCAGTGGTCTGACTGGGCGCGTAGGTGAGCAGTTCTTC

j_gene: TRBJ1-1
abundance: NA
v_gene: TRBV4-1
d_gene: NA
CDR3aa: CASSYGLTAGEAFF
CDR3nt: TGCGCCAGCAGCTACGGACTGACGGCCGGGGAAGCTTTCTTT

j_gene: TRBJ2-5
abundance: few
v_gene: TRBV9
d_gene: NA
CDR3aa: CASSVEEETQYF
CDR3nt: TGTGCCAGCAGCGTAGAGGAAGAGACCCAGTACTTC

j_gene: TRBJ2-7
abundance: NA
v_gene: TRBV11-1
d_gene: TRBD1
CDR3aa: CASSLAGTGAYEQYF
CDR3nt: TGTGCCAGCAGCTTAGCCGGGACAGGGGCCTACGAGCAGTACTTC

j_gene: TRBJ1-2
abundance: NA
v_gene: TRBV7-9
d_gene: TRBD1
CDR3aa: CASSNRGVGGGGYGYTF
CDR3nt: TGTGCCAGCAGCAACAGGGGAGTAGGAGGAGGAGGTTATGGCTACACCTTC

j_gene: TRBJ2-3
abundance: NA
v_gene: TRBV5-4
d_gene: NA
CDR3aa: CASSFGPEEQSDTQYF
CDR3nt: TGTGCCAGCAGCTTTGGCCCGGAGGAGCAGTCAGATACGCAGTATTTT

j_gene: TRBJ1-1
abundance: few
v_gene: TRBV5-4
d_gene: NA
CDR3aa: CASSRGTNTEAFF
CDR3nt: TGTGCCAGCAGCCGGGGGACCAACACTGAAGCTTTCTTT

j_gene: TRBJ2-2
abundance: once
v_gene: TRBV5-5
d_gene: NA
CDR3aa: CASSLAGVNGELFF
CDR3nt: TGTGCCAGCAGCTTGGCCGGGGTGAACGGGGAGCTGTTTTTT

j_gene: TRBJ2-3
abundance: medium-sized
v_gene: TRBV4-2
d_gene: TRBD2
CDR3aa: CASSQGLAGGPDTQYF
CDR3nt: TGTGCCAGCAGCCAGGGACTAGCGGGGGGGCCTGATACGCAGTATTTT

j_gene: TRBJ1-5
abundance: NA
v_gene: TRBV2
d_gene: NA
CDR3aa: CASSANGGNQPQHF
CDR3nt: TGTGCCAGCAGCGCCAATGGTGGCAATCAGCCCCAGCATTTT

j_gene: TRBJ2-1
abundance: NA
v_gene: TRBV28
d_gene: TRBD1
CDR3aa: CASSLTGGALNSFF
CDR3nt: TGTGCCAGCAGTCTGACAGGGGGCGCTTTGAATAGTTTCTTC

j_gene: TRBJ1-6
abundance: NA
v_gene: TRBV30
d_gene: NA
CDR3aa: CAWSMRQMGSPLHF
CDR3nt: TGTGCCTGGAGCATGCGTCAAATGGGTTCACCCCTCCACTTT

j_gene: TRBJ2-3
abundance: NA
v_gene: TRBV9
d_gene: TRBD2
CDR3aa: CASSPRTSGISDTQYF
CDR3nt: TGTGCCAGCAGCCCACGGACTAGCGGGATTTCAGATACGCAGTATTTT

j_gene: TRBJ1-5
abundance: NA
v_gene: TRBV5-5
d_gene: NA
CDR3aa: CASSLAQGGNQPQHF
CDR3nt: TGTGCCAGCAGCTTGGCACAGGGTGGCAATCAGCCCCAGCATTTT

j_gene: TRBJ2-7
abundance: once
v_gene: TRBV20-1
d_gene: NA
CDR3aa: CSVPRMGEQYF
CDR3nt: TGCAGTGTTCCCCGGATGGGCGAGCAGTACTTC

j_gene: TRBJ2-2
abundance: many
v_gene: TRBV6-4
d_gene: NA
CDR3aa: CASSERGEGELFF
CDR3nt: TGTGCCAGCAGTGAACGAGGGGAGGGGGAGCTGTTTTTT

j_gene: TRBJ2-7
abundance: few
v_gene: TRBV19
d_gene: NA
CDR3aa: CASILDWRDSSYEQYF
CDR3nt: TGTGCCAGTATCCTGGACTGGCGGGATTCTTCCTACGAGCAGTACTTC

j_gene: TRBJ2-1
abundance: few
v_gene: TRBV6-4
d_gene: TRBD2
CDR3aa: CASSLLAGGAGEQFF
CDR3nt: TGTGCCAGCAGTTTGCTAGCGGGAGGGGCCGGCGAGCAGTTCTTC

j_gene: TRBJ2-3
abundance: NA
v_gene: TRBV6-5
d_gene: NA
CDR3aa: CASSYLSTDTQYF
CDR3nt: TGTGCCAGCAGTTACTTGTCCACAGATACGCAGTATTTT

j_gene: TRBJ1-1
abundance: NA
v_gene: TRBV29-1
d_gene: TRBD1
CDR3aa: CSGNSGGNTEAFF
CDR3nt: TGCAGCGGTAATTCAGGGGGGAACACTGAAGCTTTCTTT

j_gene: TRBJ2-1
abundance: few
v_gene: TRBV9
d_gene: TRBD2
CDR3aa: CASSVGASGKYNEQFF
CDR3nt: TGTGCCAGCAGCGTAGGGGCTAGCGGCAAATACAATGAGCAGTTCTTC

j_gene: TRBJ2-2
abundance: NA
v_gene: TRBV11-3
d_gene: TRBD1
CDR3aa: CASSFTLPRDRQNTGELFF
CDR3nt: TGTGCCAGCAGCTTTACCCTTCCCCGGGACAGGCAGAACACCGGGGAGCTGTTTTTT

j_gene: TRBJ1-5
abundance: NA
v_gene: TRBV4-1
d_gene: TRBD1
CDR3aa: CASSQDGRGRGQPQHF
CDR3nt: TGCGCCAGCAGCCAAGATGGCAGGGGGCGCGGTCAGCCCCAGCATTTT

j_gene: TRBJ2-4
abundance: NA
v_gene: TRBV12-3/TRBV12-4
d_gene: NA
CDR3aa: CASSLNSKNIQYF
CDR3nt: TGTGCCAGCAGCCTTAATTCCAAAAACATTCAGTACTTC

j_gene: TRBJ2-1
abundance: once
v_gene: TRBV19
d_gene: NA
CDR3aa: CASSSRGLVEQFF
CDR3nt: TGTGCCAGTAGTTCCCGGGGTCTTGTCGAGCAGTTCTTC

j_gene: TRBJ2-3
abundance: NA
v_gene: TRBV4-2
d_gene: TRBD2
CDR3aa: CASSQDQAGGTDTQYF
CDR3nt: TGTGCCAGCAGCCAAGACCAAGCGGGAGGCACAGATACGCAGTATTTT

j_gene: TRBJ2-1
abundance: NA
v_gene: TRBV6-6
d_gene: NA
CDR3aa: CASSPKQGTGQFF
CDR3nt: TGTGCCAGCAGTCCAAAACAGGGTACCGGGCAGTTCTTC

j_gene: TRBJ1-5
abundance: NA
v_gene: TRBV10-2
d_gene: NA
CDR3aa: CASSPREGEPRNQPQHF
CDR3nt: TGCGCCAGCAGTCCCCGGGAGGGGGAACCAAGAAATCAGCCCCAGCATTTT

j_gene: TRBJ2-3
abundance: NA
v_gene: TRBV11-2
d_gene: TRBD2
CDR3aa: CASSSAPSGRAPDTQYF
CDR3nt: TGTGCCAGCAGCTCTGCCCCTAGCGGGAGGGCACCAGATACGCAGTATTTT

j_gene: TRBJ2-1
abundance: NA
v_gene: TRBV5-1
d_gene: TRBD1
CDR3aa: CASSPQGTGNEQFF
CDR3nt: TGCGCCAGCAGCCCCCAGGGGACAGGGAATGAGCAGTTCTTC

j_gene: TRBJ1-6
abundance: NA
v_gene: TRBV7-6
d_gene: TRBD1
CDR3aa: CASSLTGPGSYNSPLHF
CDR3nt: TGTGCCAGCAGCTTGACAGGGCCAGGGTCCTATAATTCACCCCTCCACTTT

j_gene: TRBJ2-7
abundance: few
v_gene: TRBV30
d_gene: NA
CDR3aa: CAWSVGNSYEQYF
CDR3nt: TGTGCCTGGAGTGTAGGGAACTCCTACGAGCAGTACTTC

j_gene: TRBJ2-3
abundance: NA
v_gene: TRBV24-1
d_gene: NA
CDR3aa: CATSGYVTDTQYF
CDR3nt: TGTGCCACCAGTGGGTACGTCACAGATACGCAGTATTTT

j_gene: TRBJ1-2
abundance: once
v_gene: TRBV21-1
d_gene: NA
CDR3aa: CASSRTGLGVNYGYTF
CDR3nt: TGTGCCAGCAGCCGGACAGGGCTGGGGGTTAACTATGGCTACACCTTC

j_gene: TRBJ2-6
abundance: NA
v_gene: TRBV10-3
d_gene: TRBD1
CDR3aa: CATVRGPGANVLTF
CDR3nt: TGTGCCACCGTAAGGGGGCCCGGGGCCAACGTCCTGACTTTC

j_gene: TRBJ2-1
abundance: NA
v_gene: TRBV15
d_gene: TRBD1
CDR3aa: CATSRDVTGNDNEQFF
CDR3nt: TGTGCCACCAGCAGAGATGTGACAGGGAACGACAATGAGCAGTTCTTC

j_gene: TRBJ1-1
abundance: few
v_gene: TRBV27
d_gene: NA
CDR3aa: CATRYSWGPYTEAFF
CDR3nt: TGTGCCACCAGGTATTCCTGGGGGCCCTACACTGAAGCTTTCTTT

j_gene: TRBJ2-2
abundance: NA
v_gene: TRBV10-3
d_gene: NA
CDR3aa: CAISENPGDGANTGELFF
CDR3nt: TGTGCCATCAGTGAGAACCCTGGGGACGGAGCGAACACCGGGGAGCTGTTTTTT

j_gene: TRBJ2-2
abundance: NA
v_gene: TRBV19
d_gene: TRBD1
CDR3aa: CASSIPGQVPGELFF
CDR3nt: TGTGCCAGTAGTATACCGGGACAGGTTCCCGGGGAGCTGTTTTTT

j_gene: TRBJ2-7
abundance: NA
v_gene: TRBV6-5
d_gene: TRBD1
CDR3aa: CASRDRGREQYF
CDR3nt: TGTGCCAGCCGGGACAGGGGCCGCGAGCAGTACTTC

j_gene: TRBJ2-1
abundance: NA
v_gene: TRBV19
d_gene: NA
CDR3aa: CASMGGEAGSYNEQFF
CDR3nt: TGTGCCAGTATGGGGGGAGAAGCGGGCTCCTACAATGAGCAGTTCTTC

j_gene: TRBJ1-2
abundance: NA
v_gene: TRBV7-8
d_gene: NA
CDR3aa: CASSLTEAQSGYTF
CDR3nt: TGTGCCAGCAGCTTAACTGAGGCGCAGTCTGGCTACACCTTC

j_gene: TRBJ2-1
abundance: NA
v_gene: TRBV6-1
d_gene: NA
CDR3aa: CASSEQGYNEQFF
CDR3nt: TGTGCCAGCAGTGAACAGGGTTACAATGAGCAGTTCTTC

j_gene: TRBJ2-2
abundance: NA
v_gene: TRBV6-5
d_gene: NA
CDR3aa: CASSRQYTGELFF
CDR3nt: TGTGCCAGCAGCAGACAGTACACCGGGGAGCTGTTTTTT

j_gene: TRBJ1-2
abundance: NA
v_gene: TRBV11-2
d_gene: NA
CDR3aa: CASSLATDYGYTF
CDR3nt: TGTGCCAGCAGCTTAGCCACAGACTATGGCTACACCTTC

j_gene: TRBJ1-3
abundance: NA
v_gene: TRBV6-5
d_gene: NA
CDR3aa: CASADGVSGNTIYF
CDR3nt: TGTGCCAGCGCCGACGGCGTCTCTGGAAACACCATATATTTT

j_gene: TRBJ2-7
abundance: few
v_gene: TRBV12-3/TRBV12-4
d_gene: TRBD1
CDR3aa: CASSSGGEQYF
CDR3nt: TGTGCCAGCAGTTCAGGGGGTGAGCAGTACTTC

j_gene: TRBJ2-1
abundance: few
v_gene: TRBV6-4
d_gene: NA
CDR3aa: CASSDSLEESEQFF
CDR3nt: TGTGCCAGCAGTGACTCACTGGAGGAATCAGAGCAGTTCTTC

j_gene: TRBJ2-5
abundance: NA
v_gene: TRBV5-8
d_gene: NA
CDR3aa: CASSRGGILETQYF
CDR3nt: TGTGCCAGCAGCCGTGGGGGGATCTTGGAGACCCAGTACTTC

j_gene: TRBJ1-4
abundance: NA
v_gene: TRBV7-9
d_gene: TRBD1
CDR3aa: CASSPAGTGYEKLFF
CDR3nt: TGTGCCAGCAGCCCCGCTGGGACAGGGTACGAAAAACTGTTTTTT